Below, 20 T cell receptor beta chains from the same sample are listed, as sequenced in a study of cytomegalovirus exposure and HLA in healthy donors. With 60 Vbeta and 13 Jbeta primers, the PCR was carried out. Profiling relied on immunoSEQ multiplex PCR, and the TCRdb table lists in-frame clones only, not all of them. Here the sample spans about 160,000 clones, roughly 80% being singletons. What was sequenced was PBMCs. Receptors originate from a woman aged 45-65 years in good health and CMV-seronegative.

The chain recombines TRBV7-9 with TRBJ1-2, with no clear D. CDR1 SEHNR and CDR2 FQNEAQ come from the germline V gene (reference sequence). V shed 1 base and J shed 6 bases, with 9 bases lying between them. The CDR3 covers 13 residues. Here the CDR3 reads CASSLVGQNGYTF. The CDR3 DNA is TGTGCCAGCAGCTTAGTTGGGCAGAATGGCTACACCTTC.

The chain has TRBV10-3 and TRBJ2-2; TRBD2 agrees at 7 bases. Germline V gene data show CDR1 as ENHRY and CDR2 as SYGVKD. V shed 6 bases and J 7 bases; nucleotides not matched to a gene: 17. The CDR3 covers 17 residues. The CDR3 loop is CAISSPRVTTSLGELFF. The CDR3 DNA is TGTGCCATCAGCTCCCCCCGGGTCACGACTAGCCTCGGGGAGCTGTTTTTT.

This clone showed up just a few times. The chain is built from TRBV6-5 and TRBJ1-1; no reliable D call. Between the trimmed V and J ends, which lost 0 bases and 2 bases, there was a span of 10 bases. Germline V gives CDR1 MNHEY, CDR2 SVGAGI. The CDR3 contains 15 residues. CDR3 region: CASSYSRRENTEAFF. The DNA for the CDR3 is TGTGCCAGCAGTTACTCCCGACGGGAAAACACTGAAGCTTTCTTT.

This rearrangement joins TRBV2 to TRBJ2-1, with D possibly matching TRBD1 (6 bases). The CDR3 extends over 13 amino acids. CDR1 and CDR2 from the germline V gene are SNHLY and FYNNEI. Between the trimmed V and J ends, which lost 8 bases and 13 bases, there was a span of 21 bases. The CDR3 here is CASVAGAGGSQFF. The CDR3 DNA reads TGTGCCAGCGTGGCAGGGGCCGGTGGTAGCCAGTTCTTC.

The V gene is TRBV7-3, the J gene TRBJ1-1, with TRBD1 matching over 9 bases. Trimming removed 1 base from V and 0 bases from J; junction bases left unmatched: 12. This CDR3 contains 19 residues. CDR1 is SGHTA, CDR2 FQGTGA, per germline. The CDR3 coding sequence is TGTGCCAGCAGCTTAAGTCCGGGACAGGGACAGTCAATGAACACTGAAGCTTTCTTT. Protein sequence: CASSLSPGQGQSMNTEAFF.

The V call is TRBV5-5, the J call TRBJ1-1; D uncertain. Trimming shortened V by 0 bases and J by 5 bases, and 8 bases separated the two germline ends. The germline CDR1 and CDR2 sequences are SGHKS and YYEKEE (reference sequence). The CDR3 covers 13 residues. CDR3 DNA: TGTGCCAGCAGCTTGGAAGCACTGACTGAAGCTTTCTTT. Protein: CASSLEALTEAFF.

The gene calls are TRBV27 and TRBJ2-3; 11 bases are a match to TRBD1. J was trimmed by 2 bases and V by 2 bases; bases with no gene match: 3. Germline V gene data show CDR1 as MNHEY and CDR2 as SMNVEV (reference sequence). The CDR3 extends over 16 amino acids. The CDR3 nucleotides are TGTGCCAGCAGTTTACTGGGACAGGGGGACACAGATACGCAGTATTTT. Protein product: CASSLLGQGDTDTQYF.

The V call is TRBV5-1, the J call TRBJ2-2, with 7 bases that match TRBD1. This CDR3 contains 17 residues. CDR1 and CDR2 (germline): SGHRS, YFSETQ. The J segment lost 0 bases and the V segment lost 2 bases, leaving 7 bases of the junction unmatched. The CDR3 DNA reads as TGCGCCAGCAGCTTTTGGACAGGAGTCGCGAACACCGGGGAGCTGTTTTTT. Translating it yields CASSFWTGVANTGELFF.

The table lists this clone with a few counts. V and J are TRBV6-5 and TRBJ1-2; TRBD1 aligns across 7 bases. The CDR3 has 12 amino acids. In germline, CDR1 is MNHEY, CDR2 SVGAGI. Trimming cost V 6 bases and J 5 bases; bases outside gene matches: 3. The CDR3 region is CASRTGVYGYTF. The CDR3 DNA follows: TGTGCCAGCAGAACAGGGGTTTATGGCTACACCTTC.

This clone was counted a few times. The chain has TRBV2 and TRBJ1-5, with 8 nucleotides matching TRBD1. V was clipped by 6 bases and J by 7 bases; unmatched bases: 8. This CDR3 spans 14 amino acids. Germline V gene sequence: CDR1 SNHLY, CDR2 FYNNEI. Here the CDR3 reads CASRQWTGSQPQHF. CDR3 nucleotides: TGTGCCAGCAGACAATGGACAGGGTCACAGCCCCAGCATTTT.

This clone turned up a few times. The chain recombines TRBV2 with TRBJ2-5; D gene uncertain. Gene TRBJ2-7 matches the end of the DNA better, so the J call may be wrong. Per germline, CDR1 SNHLY and CDR2 FYNNEI. There are 12 residues in the CDR3. Here the CDR3 DNA reads TGTGCCAGCAAATCTGATATCTACGAGCAGTACTTC. It is translated as CASKSDIYEQYF.

The CDR3 DNA reads as TGTGCCAGCAGCTTAAAAGCGGGGGGAGACTACAATGAGCAGTTCTTC. Translating gives CASSLKAGGDYNEQFF. The chain couples TRBV5-4 to TRBJ2-1; 9 bases map to TRBD2. Germline assignment: CDR1 SGHNT and CDR2 YYREEE (reference sequence). CDR3 size: 16 residues. V trimming: 2 bases; J trimming: 3 bases; junction bases outside the gene matches: 6. The whole variable domain, remainder taken from reference TRBV5-4 and TRBJ2-1, is ETGVTQSPTHLIKTRGQQVTLRCSSQSGHNTVSWYQQALGQGPQFIFQYYREEENGRGNFPPRFSGLQFPNYSSELNVNALELDDSALYLCASSLKAGGDYNEQFFGPGTRLTVL.

The rearrangement links TRBV19 to TRBJ2-4, with TRBD1 identical over 8 bases. The V gene's germline CDR1 is LNHDA and CDR2 SQIVND (reference sequence). V shed 1 base, J shed 10 bases, and the junction held 3 bases outside the gene matches. The CDR3 spans 13 residues. The CDR3 protein is CASSIGRQGIQYF. Written as DNA, the CDR3 is TGTGCCAGTAGTATAGGCCGACAGGGGATTCAGTACTTC.

The CDR3 region is CASSVYIRGKNTGELFF. The DNA for the CDR3 is TGTGCCAGCAGCGTATATATCAGGGGTAAAAACACCGGGGAGCTGTTTTTT. This chain links TRBV9 with TRBJ2-2, with a tentative D call TRBD1 (6 bases). The CDR3 runs 17 residues. Trimming shortened V by 1 base and J by 2 bases, and 15 bases separated the two germline ends. Germline V gives CDR1 SGDLS, CDR2 YYNGEE.

This clone has just one count. V is TRBV4-2 and J is TRBJ1-1; D unclear. CDR1 and CDR2 (germline): LGHNA, YNFKEQ. This CDR3 is built from 14 residues. The V end was cut by 0 bases, the J end by 4 bases, with 9 bases between. The DNA of the CDR3 is TGTGCCAGCAGCCAAGAAACGCGTAGCACTGAAGCTTTCTTT. Encoded protein: CASSQETRSTEAFF.

The chain has TRBV7-9 and TRBJ2-2, with 11 bases fitting TRBD2. This CDR3 spans 18 amino acids. Trimming cost V 4 bases and J 3 bases; bases outside gene matches: 10. CDR1 and CDR2 from the germline V gene are SEHNR and FQNEAQ (reference sequence). The CDR3 loop reads CASSSSIGTSGYTGELFF. The CDR3 DNA follows: TGTGCCAGCAGCTCAAGCATCGGGACTAGCGGATACACCGGGGAGCTGTTTTTT.

This sequence joins TRBV5-1 and TRBJ2-1, with a tentative D call TRBD2 (5 bases). The CDR3 extends over 14 amino acids. Between the trimmed V and J ends, which lost 1 base and 7 bases, there was a span of 12 bases. Germline V gene sequence: CDR1 SGHRS, CDR2 YFSETQ. The CDR3 DNA sequence: TGCGCCAGCAGCTTGTCTACGGGGAAGAATGAGCAGTTCTTC. It is translated as CASSLSTGKNEQFF.

The DNA of the CDR3 is TGCGCCAGCAGTGAGTCTTTAAACCAAGCCTCTGGAAACACCATATATTTT. The encoded protein is CASSESLNQASGNTIYF. The gene calls are TRBV10-1 and TRBJ1-3, with unresolved D. Germline loops: CDR1 WNHNN, CDR2 SYGVQD (reference sequence). V gave up 0 bases and J gave up 0 bases, with 12 bases separating them. The CDR3 is made up of 17 amino acids.

The chain is built from TRBV14 and TRBJ1-1, with TRBD1 as a possible D gene (6 bases). Trimming took off 4 bases at V and 7 bases at J, with 16 bases between the two ends. Germline CDR1 SGHDN, CDR2 FVKESK. The CDR3 is 14 amino acids. CDR3 sequence reads: CASSLRRTVNEAFF. CDR3 DNA: TGTGCCAGCAGCCTCCGTCGGACAGTTAATGAAGCTTTCTTT. The variable domain in full, with the rest retrieved from reference TRBV14 and TRBJ1-1, is EAGVTQFPSHSVIEKGQTVTLRCDPISGHDNLYWYRRVMGKEIKFLLHFVKESKQDESGMPNNRFLAERTGGTYSTLKVQPAELEDSGVYFCASSLRRTVNEAFFGQGTRLTVV.

This chain uses TRBV6-5 with TRBJ2-3, with TRBD2 as a possible D gene (5 bases). The CDR3 runs 14 residues. Germline-derived CDR1 and CDR2 are MNHEY and SVGAGI. The V end was cut by 2 bases, the J end by 1 base, with 7 bases between. CDR3 loop: CASSYVEGTDTQYF. The CDR3 DNA is TGTGCCAGCAGTTACGTGGAGGGCACAGATACGCAGTATTTT.